This T cell receptor (beta chain) originates from a study of blood T cell repertoires in COVID-19. The overall study: From T cells, B-cell-depleted T cells, or PBMCs came the material, which was cDNA or gDNA.

Sequencing was performed with immunoSEQ multiplex PCR; in TCRdb, only in-frame clones are kept and a portion is missing. The data show under 120,000 clones, approximately 92% seen once. This clone was counted once. This CDR3 has 14 residues. V shed 4 bases and J 4 bases; nucleotides not matched to a gene: 8. Germline CDR1 reads SGHNT; CDR2 reads YYREEE (reference sequence). Source material: peripheral blood. The sequence was obtained from a woman of 80 years or more with acute or convalescent COVID-19. The chain recombines TRBV5-4 with TRBJ2-7, with 7 bases lining up with TRBD2. The CDR3 protein is CASSHGLGGYEQYF. DNA of the CDR3: TGTGCCAGCAGCCATGGATTGGGGGGGTACGAGCAGTACTTC.